The T cell receptor beta chain described here comes from a study of CD8 T cells in Susac syndrome. RNA amounts of roughly 0.45 to 1 ug underwent reverse transcription with random hexamers. Amplification of TCR beta CDR3 spanned 54 Vbeta and 13 Jbeta via immunoSEQ multiplex PCR. MiXCR, applied by TCRdb to the immunoSEQ multiplex PCR reads, yields one record per CDR3 protein. The sample shows 250,000 to 300,000 distinct CDR3 sequences, roughly 85% of them seen only once. The CDR3 covers 14 residues. Germline-derived CDR1 and CDR2 are SGHRS and YFSETQ. J lost 0 bases, V lost 9 bases, and 8 bases had no gene match.

The specimen sequenced was CD8+ T cells from PBMCs. The chain links TRBV5-1 to TRBJ2-7; 8 bases are shared with TRBD1. The clonotype was recovered from a human donor with multiple sclerosis. CDR3 nucleotide sequence: TGCGCCACCACAAGGGACAGGAGCTCCTACGAGCAGTACTTC. Its translation: CATTRDRSSYEQYF.